This TCR beta chain was retrieved from a study of post-analysis software for immune sequencing data. As for the study in general: Recorded subtypes: relapsing-remitting, secondary progressive, progressive-relapsing; some patients unannotated.

Trimming stripped 1 base from V and 1 base from J, with 13 bases between. Germline V gene sequence: CDR1 SGHDT, CDR2 YYEEEE. This CDR3 has 16 residues. Unique molecular identifiers tagged the TCR beta cDNA libraries. TCRdb re-called the PCR reads with MiXCR, one entry per CDR3 protein. The sample shows about 810,000 distinct CDR3 sequences, 53% of them seen only once. Findings and caveats of the study: Controls showed significantly higher normalized Chao1 diversity than did multiple sclerosis patients. When patients were compared with controls, four or five TRBV segments were more frequent, TRBV5-6, TRBV5-1 and TRBV20-1 among them.

Of note for this clonotype: Its antigen is not identified.

The sample taken for sequencing was blood. This sequence was found in a girl between 5 and 17 years old with multiple sclerosis. The genes are TRBV5-6 and TRBJ2-3; TRBD1 might be the D (6 bases). This CDR3 is CASSLTRDIRTDTQYF. CDR3 in DNA: TGTGCCAGCAGCTTGACCCGGGACATCCGCACAGATACGCAGTATTTT.